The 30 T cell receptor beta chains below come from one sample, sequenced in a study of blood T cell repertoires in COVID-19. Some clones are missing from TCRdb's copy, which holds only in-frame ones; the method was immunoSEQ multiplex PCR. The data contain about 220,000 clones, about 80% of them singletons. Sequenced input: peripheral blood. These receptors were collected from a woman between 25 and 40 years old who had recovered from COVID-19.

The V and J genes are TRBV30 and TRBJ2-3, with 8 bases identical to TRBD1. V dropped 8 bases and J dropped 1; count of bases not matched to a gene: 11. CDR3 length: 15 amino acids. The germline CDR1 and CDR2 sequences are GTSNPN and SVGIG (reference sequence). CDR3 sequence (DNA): TGTGCCGCGCGACAGGGGACTTTCCGCACAGATACGCAGTATTTT. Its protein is CAARQGTFRTDTQYF.

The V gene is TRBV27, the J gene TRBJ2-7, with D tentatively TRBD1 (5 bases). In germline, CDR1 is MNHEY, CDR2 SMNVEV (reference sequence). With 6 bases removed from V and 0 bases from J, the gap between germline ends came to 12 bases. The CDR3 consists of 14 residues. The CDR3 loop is CASRLGLHSYEQYF. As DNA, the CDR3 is TGTGCCAGCAGGCTGGGGCTCCACTCCTACGAGCAGTACTTC.

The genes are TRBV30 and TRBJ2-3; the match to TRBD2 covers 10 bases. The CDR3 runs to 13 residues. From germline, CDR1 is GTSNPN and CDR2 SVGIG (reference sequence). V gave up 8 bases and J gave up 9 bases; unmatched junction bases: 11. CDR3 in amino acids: CALTAGGVETQYF. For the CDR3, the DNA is TGTGCCCTAACAGCGGGAGGGGTTGAAACGCAGTATTTT.

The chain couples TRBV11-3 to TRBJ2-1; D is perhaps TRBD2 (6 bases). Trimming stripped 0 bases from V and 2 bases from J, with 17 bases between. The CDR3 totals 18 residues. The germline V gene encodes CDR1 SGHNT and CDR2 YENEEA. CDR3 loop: CASSLDGNSGYPYNEQFF. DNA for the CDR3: TGTGCCAGCAGCTTAGATGGTAATAGCGGCTACCCCTACAATGAGCAGTTCTTC.

In nucleotides, the CDR3 is TGTGCCAGCAGCGCGGGACAGGATGGATCCTACAATGAGCAGTTCTTC. This encodes CASSAGQDGSYNEQFF. The rearrangement uses TRBV5-4 and TRBJ2-1; 8 nucleotides match TRBD1. After removal of 4 bases from V and 1 base from J, the junction contained 7 bases not matched to a gene. Germline loops: CDR1 SGHNT, CDR2 YYREEE (reference sequence). This CDR3 has 16 residues. Filled out from reference TRBV5-4 and TRBJ2-1, the complete variable domain reads ETGVTQSPTHLIKTRGQQVTLRCSSQSGHNTVSWYQQALGQGPQFIFQYYREEENGRGNFPPRFSGLQFPNYSSELNVNALELDDSALYLCASSAGQDGSYNEQFFGPGTRLTVL.

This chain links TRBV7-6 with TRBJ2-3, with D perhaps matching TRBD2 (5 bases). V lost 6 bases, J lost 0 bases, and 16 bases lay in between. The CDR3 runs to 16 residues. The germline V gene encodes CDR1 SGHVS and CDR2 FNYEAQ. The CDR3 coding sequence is TGTGCCAGCAGTCCAGCGAGGGCCTCGAGCACAGATACGCAGTATTTT. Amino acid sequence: CASSPARASSTDTQYF. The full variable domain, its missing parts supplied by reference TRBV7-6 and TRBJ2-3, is GAGVSQSPRYKVTKRGQDVALRCDPISGHVSLYWYRQALGQGPEFLTYFNYEAQQDKSGLPNDRFSAERPEGSISTLTIQRTEQRDSAMYRCASSPARASSTDTQYFGPGTRLTVL.

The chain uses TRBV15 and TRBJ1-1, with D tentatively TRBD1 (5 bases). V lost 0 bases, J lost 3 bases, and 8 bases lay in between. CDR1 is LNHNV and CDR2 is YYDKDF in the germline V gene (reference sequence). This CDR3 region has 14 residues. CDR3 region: CATSRDGGDTEAFF. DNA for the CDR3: TGTGCCACCAGCAGAGACGGAGGGGACACTGAAGCTTTCTTT.

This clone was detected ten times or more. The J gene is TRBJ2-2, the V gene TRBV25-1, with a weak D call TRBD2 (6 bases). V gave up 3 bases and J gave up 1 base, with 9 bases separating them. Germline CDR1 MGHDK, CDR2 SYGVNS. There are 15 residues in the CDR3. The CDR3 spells CASSDQRVNTGELFF. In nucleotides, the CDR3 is TGTGCCAGCAGTGACCAGCGGGTGAACACCGGGGAGCTGTTTTTT.

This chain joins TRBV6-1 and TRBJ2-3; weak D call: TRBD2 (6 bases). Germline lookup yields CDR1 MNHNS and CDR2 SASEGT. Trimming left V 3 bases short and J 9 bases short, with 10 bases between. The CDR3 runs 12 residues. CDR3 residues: CASSERLVTQYF. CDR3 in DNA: TGTGCCAGCAGTGAGAGACTAGTGACGCAGTATTTT.

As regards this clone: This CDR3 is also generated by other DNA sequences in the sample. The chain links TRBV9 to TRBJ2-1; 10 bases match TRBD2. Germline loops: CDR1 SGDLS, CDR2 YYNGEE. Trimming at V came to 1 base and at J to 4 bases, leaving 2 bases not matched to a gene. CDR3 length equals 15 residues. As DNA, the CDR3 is TGTGCCAGCAGCGTAACTAGCGGGACGTACAATGAGCAGTTCTTC. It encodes CASSVTSGTYNEQFF.

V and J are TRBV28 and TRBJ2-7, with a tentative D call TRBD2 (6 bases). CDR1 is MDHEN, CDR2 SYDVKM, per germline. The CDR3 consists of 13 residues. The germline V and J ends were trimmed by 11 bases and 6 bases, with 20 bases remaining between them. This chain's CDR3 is CAVRGPTAGEQYF. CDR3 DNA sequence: TGTGCCGTAAGAGGCCCTACAGCGGGCGAGCAGTACTTC.

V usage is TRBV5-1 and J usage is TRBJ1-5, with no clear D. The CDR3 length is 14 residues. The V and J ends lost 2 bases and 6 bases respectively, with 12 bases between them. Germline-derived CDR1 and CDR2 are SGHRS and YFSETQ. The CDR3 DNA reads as TGCGCCAGCAGCTTAGTTGAGGGCGGTCAGCCCCAGCATTTT. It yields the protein CASSLVEGGQPQHF.

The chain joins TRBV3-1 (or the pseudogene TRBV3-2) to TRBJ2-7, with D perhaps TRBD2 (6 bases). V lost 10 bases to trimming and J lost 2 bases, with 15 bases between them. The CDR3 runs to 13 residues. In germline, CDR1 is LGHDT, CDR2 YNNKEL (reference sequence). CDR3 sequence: CATRKSGAYEQYF. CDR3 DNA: TGTGCCACCCGTAAATCGGGAGCCTACGAGCAGTACTTC.

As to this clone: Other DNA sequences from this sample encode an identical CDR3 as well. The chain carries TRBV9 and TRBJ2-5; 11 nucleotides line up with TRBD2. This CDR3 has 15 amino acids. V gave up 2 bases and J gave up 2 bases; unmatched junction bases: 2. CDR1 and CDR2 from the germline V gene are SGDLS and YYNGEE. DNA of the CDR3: TGTGCCAGCAGCGTCCGACTAGCGGGACAAGAGACCCAGTACTTC. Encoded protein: CASSVRLAGQETQYF.

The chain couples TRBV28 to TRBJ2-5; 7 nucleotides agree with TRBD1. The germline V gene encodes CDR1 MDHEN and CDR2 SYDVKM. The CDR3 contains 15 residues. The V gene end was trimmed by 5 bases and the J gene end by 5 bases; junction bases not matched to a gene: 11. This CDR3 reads CASSTSRGMGETQYF. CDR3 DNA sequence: TGTGCCAGCAGTACATCCAGGGGGATGGGGGAGACCCAGTACTTC.

For the CDR3, the DNA is TGTGCCAGCAGTTTGGGGGGGTGGACCTCTGGGGCCAACGTCCTGACTTTC. This translates into CASSLGGWTSGANVLTF. The chain is built from TRBV28 and TRBJ2-6, with TRBD2 matching 7 bases. Per the germline V gene, CDR1 is MDHEN and CDR2 is SYDVKM. The CDR3 runs to 17 residues. The V and J ends lost 3 bases and 0 bases, in that order; junction bases with no gene match: 5.

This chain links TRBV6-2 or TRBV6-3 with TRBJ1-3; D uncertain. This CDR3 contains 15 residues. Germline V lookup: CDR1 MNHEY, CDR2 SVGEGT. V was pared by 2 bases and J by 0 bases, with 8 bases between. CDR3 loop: CASSYSADSGNTIYF. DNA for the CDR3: TGTGCCAGCAGTTACAGTGCGGACTCTGGAAACACCATATATTTT.

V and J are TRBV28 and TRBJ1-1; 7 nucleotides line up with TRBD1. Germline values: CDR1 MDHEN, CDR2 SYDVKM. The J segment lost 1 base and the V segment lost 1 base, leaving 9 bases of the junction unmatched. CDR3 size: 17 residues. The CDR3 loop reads CASSLYQSGTANTEAFF. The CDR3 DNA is TGTGCCAGCAGTTTATACCAATCGGGGACAGCGAACACTGAAGCTTTCTTT.

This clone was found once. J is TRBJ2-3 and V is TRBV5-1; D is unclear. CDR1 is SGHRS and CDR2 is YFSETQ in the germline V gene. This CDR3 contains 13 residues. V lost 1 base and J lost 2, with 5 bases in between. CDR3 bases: TGCGCCAGCAGCTTGTACTTCACAGATACGCAGTATTTT. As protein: CASSLYFTDTQYF. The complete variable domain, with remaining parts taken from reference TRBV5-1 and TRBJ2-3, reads KAGVTQTPRYLIKTRGQQVTLSCSPISGHRSVSWYQQTPGQGLQFLFEYFSETQRNKGNFPGRFSGRQFSNSRSEMNVSTLELGDSALYLCASSLYFTDTQYFGPGTRLTVL.

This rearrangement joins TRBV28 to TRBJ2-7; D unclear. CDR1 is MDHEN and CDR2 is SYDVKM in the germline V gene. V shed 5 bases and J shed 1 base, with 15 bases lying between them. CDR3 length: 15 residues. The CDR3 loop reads CASSHIAAQSYEQYF. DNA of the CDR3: TGTGCCAGCAGTCACATAGCAGCTCAATCCTACGAGCAGTACTTC.

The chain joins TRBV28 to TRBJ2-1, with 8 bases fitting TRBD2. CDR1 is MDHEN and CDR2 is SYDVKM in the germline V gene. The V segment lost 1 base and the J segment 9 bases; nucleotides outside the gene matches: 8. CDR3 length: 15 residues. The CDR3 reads CASSLFGSGKSEQFF. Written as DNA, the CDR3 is TGTGCCAGCAGTTTATTTGGTAGCGGGAAGAGTGAGCAGTTCTTC.

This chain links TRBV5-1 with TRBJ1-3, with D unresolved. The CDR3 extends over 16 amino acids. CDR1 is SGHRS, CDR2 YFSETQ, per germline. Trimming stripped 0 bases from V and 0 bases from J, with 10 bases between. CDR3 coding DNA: TGCGCCAGCAGCTTGGGGGCCAGCTTCTCTGGAAACACCATATATTTT. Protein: CASSLGASFSGNTIYF.

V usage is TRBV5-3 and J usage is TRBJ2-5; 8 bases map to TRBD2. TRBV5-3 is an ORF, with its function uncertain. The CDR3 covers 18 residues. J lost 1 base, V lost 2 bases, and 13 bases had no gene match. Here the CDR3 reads CARSFVVLQRESQETQYF. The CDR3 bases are TGTGCCAGAAGCTTCGTAGTCCTGCAGCGGGAGTCCCAAGAGACCCAGTACTTC.

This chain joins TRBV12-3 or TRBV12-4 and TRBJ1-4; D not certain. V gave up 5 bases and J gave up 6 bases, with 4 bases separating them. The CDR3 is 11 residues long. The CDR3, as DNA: TGTGCCAGCAGTACATATGAAAAACTGTTTTTT. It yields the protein CASSTYEKLFF.

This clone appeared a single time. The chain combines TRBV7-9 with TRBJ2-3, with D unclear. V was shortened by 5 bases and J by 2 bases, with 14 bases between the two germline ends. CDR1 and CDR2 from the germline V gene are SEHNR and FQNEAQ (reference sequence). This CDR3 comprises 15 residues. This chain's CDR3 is CASSPLEFPTDTQYF. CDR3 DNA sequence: TGTGCCAGCAGCCCGCTAGAATTCCCCACAGATACGCAGTATTTT. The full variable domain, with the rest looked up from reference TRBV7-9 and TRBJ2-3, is DTGVSQNPRHKITKRGQNVTFRCDPISEHNRLYWYRQTLGQGPEFLTYFQNEAQLEKSRLLSDRFSAERPKGSFSTLEIQRTEQGDSAMYLCASSPLEFPTDTQYFGPGTRLTVL.

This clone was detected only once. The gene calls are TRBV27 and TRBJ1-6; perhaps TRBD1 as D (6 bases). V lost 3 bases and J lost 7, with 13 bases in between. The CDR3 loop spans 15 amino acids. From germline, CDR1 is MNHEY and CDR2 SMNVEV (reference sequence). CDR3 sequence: CASSFEDSSNSPLHF. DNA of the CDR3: TGTGCCAGCAGTTTTGAGGACAGTTCAAATTCACCCCTCCACTTT.

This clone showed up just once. In DNA form, the CDR3 reads TGTGCCAGCTCACCCCCGGGACAGGGGAGCGTGCAGCAGTACTTC. It specifies CASSPPGQGSVQQYF. The chain carries TRBV18 and TRBJ2-7, with 10 bases fitting TRBD1. V was pared by 3 bases and J by 8 bases, with 10 bases of the junction left unmatched. This CDR3 spans 15 amino acids. CDR1 and CDR2 (germline): KGHSH, LQKENI.

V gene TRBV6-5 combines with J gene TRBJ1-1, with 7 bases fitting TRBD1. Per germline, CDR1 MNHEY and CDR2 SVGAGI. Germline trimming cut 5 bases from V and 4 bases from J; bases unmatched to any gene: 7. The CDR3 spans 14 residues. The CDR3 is CASSTTGFPTEAFF. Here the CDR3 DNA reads TGTGCCAGCAGTACGACAGGGTTCCCCACTGAAGCTTTCTTT.

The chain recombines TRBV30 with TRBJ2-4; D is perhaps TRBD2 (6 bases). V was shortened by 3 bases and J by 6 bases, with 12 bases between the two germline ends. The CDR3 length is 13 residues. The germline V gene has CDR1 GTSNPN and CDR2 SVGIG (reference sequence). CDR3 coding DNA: TGTGCCTGGAGCGAGGGAGGCCTAAACATTCAGTACTTC. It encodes CAWSEGGLNIQYF.

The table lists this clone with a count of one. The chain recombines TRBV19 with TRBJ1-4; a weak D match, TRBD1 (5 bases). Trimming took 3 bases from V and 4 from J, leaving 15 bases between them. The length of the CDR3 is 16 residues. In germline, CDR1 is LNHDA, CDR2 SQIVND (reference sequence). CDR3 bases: TGTGCCAGTAGTATTTACTTGGGGCAGCTTAATGAAAAACTGTTTTTT. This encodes CASSIYLGQLNEKLFF.